This TCR beta chain was captured in a study of blood T cell repertoires in COVID-19. Study details: Samples came from the United States, Italy and Spain, spanning acute and convalescent COVID-19. Nucleic acid was either cDNA or gDNA, and it came from T cells, B-cell-depleted T cells, or PBMCs.

Original methodology: For nucleated cells, counts were estimated from reference gene primer amplification. Repertoires were generated with immunoSEQ multiplex PCR, while TCRdb's copy carries only in-frame clones and drops some. V and J calls plus clone size are reproduced from that table; the DNA served to infer D and trimming. The table records about 150,000 clones, more than 60% of them present only once. This clone was recorded once. The clonotype originates from a man aged 45 to 65 with acute or convalescent COVID-19. The sample was peripheral blood.

The chain's CDR3 is CASTRLASTDTQYF. CDR3 nucleotide sequence: TGTGCCAGCACCCGACTAGCGAGCACAGATACGCAGTATTTT. The V gene is TRBV2, the J gene TRBJ2-3; the match to TRBD2 covers 8 bases. The CDR3 spans 14 residues. Unmatched junction bases numbered 3, after V lost 7 bases and J lost 0 bases. Per the germline V gene, CDR1 is SNHLY and CDR2 is FYNNEI.